One T cell receptor (beta chain) is described in this entry. Germline V lookup: CDR1 GTSNPN, CDR2 SVGIG (reference sequence). V shed 1 base and J shed 4 bases, with 7 bases lying between them. This CDR3 comprises 12 residues. The data originate from a study of blood T cell repertoires in COVID-19. TCRdb's copy holds only in-frame clones and misses some; the assay was immunoSEQ multiplex PCR. The repertoire holds 95,000 or so clones, with roughly 79% as singletons. Sequencing was carried out using peripheral blood. The V gene is TRBV30, the J gene TRBJ1-1; D remains unclear. This sequence originates from an elderly man with COVID-19, enrolled during active disease. The DNA of the CDR3 is TGTGCCTGGAGTGCCGAGGCCACTGAAGCTTTCTTT. This sequence encodes CAWSAEATEAFF.